This T cell receptor beta chain was obtained from a study of identical twins. Broader study findings: Because invariant MAIT and iNKT cells could be present, zero-insertion analyses could be partly confounded. Cross-sectional statistical analysis, not tracking of the same donors, underpinned the conclusions. Within twin pairs, the out-of-frame alpha sequences they shared showed excess low generation probability. Fewer insertions characterized abundant cord blood beta clonotypes, whereas memory repertoires showed none.

TCRdb analysed the 5' RACE reads with MiXCR anew, one entry per CDR3 protein. The table lists around 490,000 distinct CDR3 sequences, roughly an eighth of them singletons. Deletions cut 0 bases from V and 6 bases from J, with 8 bases between. The germline V gene has CDR1 LGHNA and CDR2 YSLEER. The CDR3 is made up of 13 amino acids. Points on this clonotype: Its target is not known.

These sequences were also reported in another study, on yellow fever vaccine responses in identical twins.

V and J are TRBV4-3 and TRBJ1-2; possible D gene TRBD1, 6 bases. The sequencing sample was made of CD4+ T cells sorted from blood. The TCR sequence derives from a woman under 30 in good health. The DNA of the CDR3 is TGCGCCAGCAGCCAAGATCGGACAGATGGCTACACCTTC. It codes for CASSQDRTDGYTF.